Each of the 22 T cell receptor beta chains below was sequenced from the same sample in a study of T-cell memory formation after mild COVID-19 (dated by TCRdb to the early 2020s). Library generation was performed with 5' RACE. The data were produced on an Illumina NovaSeq 6000. TCRdb reanalyzed the raw reads on its own, using fastp at Q25 for trimming and MiXCR for clone calling, and kept in-frame beta chains. Identical CDR3 proteins give one entry, which carries the most common genes and DNA. The sample table holds approximately 400,000 distinct CDR3 sequences, of which 20% to 25% were seen once. The ten largest clonotypes hold around 9.5% of the sample. Specimen: PBMCs or a T cell subset sorted from them (not recorded which). These receptors were taken from an adult woman who had mild COVID-19 (a few samples of this study predate the infection). The sample titles of this study are shuffled in the database, so cell type and time point are left out; the donor was told from shared clones.

This clonotype was detected only a few times. The V gene is TRBV20-1, the J gene TRBJ2-3; D may be TRBD1 or TRBD2 (5 bases each). Germline V gene sequence: CDR1 DFQATT, CDR2 SNEGSKA (reference sequence). This CDR3 contains 11 residues. Trimming pared 5 bases from V and 5 bases from J, leaving 8 bases between. The CDR3: CSAGDEDTQYF. The CDR3 DNA is TGCAGTGCTGGGGACGAAGATACGCAGTATTTT.

J is TRBJ2-3 and V is TRBV12-3 or TRBV12-4, with 9 nucleotides matching TRBD1. CDR3 length equals 16 residues. V lost 5 bases, J lost 4 bases, and 10 bases stayed unmatched. CDR3: CASSDTGGYSPDTQYF. DNA for the CDR3: TGTGCCAGCAGTGACACAGGGGGCTACTCCCCAGATACGCAGTATTTT.

CDR3 nucleotide sequence: TGTGCCAGTGGACTAGCGGAAACCTACGAGCAGTACTTC. This codes for CASGLAETYEQYF. V gene TRBV6-2 or TRBV6-3 combines with J gene TRBJ2-7, with 10 bases identical to TRBD2. Germline V lookup: CDR1 MNHEY, CDR2 SVGEGT. V was pared by 9 bases and J by 2 bases, with 4 bases of the junction left unmatched. CDR3 size: 13 residues.

The V call is TRBV29-1, the J call TRBJ1-1; D call uncertain. This CDR3 is built from 14 residues. The V gene's germline CDR1 is SQVTM and CDR2 ANQGSEA. Trimming took off 7 bases at V and 3 bases at J, with 18 bases between the two ends. CDR3 residues: CSGARLGGDTEAFF. CDR3 nucleotides: TGCAGCGGAGCCCGCCTGGGCGGGGACACTGAAGCTTTCTTT.

This chain connects TRBV7-2 to TRBJ1-5, with D unclear. This CDR3 region has 15 residues. Between the trimmed V and J ends, which lost 5 bases and 0 bases, there was a span of 11 bases. Germline V gene lookup returns CDR1 SGHTA and CDR2 FQGNSA. The CDR3, as DNA: TGTGCCAGCAGCGTGACATATTATAGCAATCAGCCCCAGCATTTT. Translation: CASSVTYYSNQPQHF.

The CDR3 sequence: CASSEDWKGETQYF. The CDR3 DNA reads TGTGCCAGCAGTGAGGATTGGAAGGGCGAGACCCAGTACTTC. The gene calls are TRBV2 and TRBJ2-5; D gene unclear. CDR3 length: 14 residues. V gave up 3 bases and J gave up 5 bases, with 13 bases separating them. Germline V gene data show CDR1 as SNHLY and CDR2 as FYNNEI. The full variable domain, with the rest looked up from reference TRBV2 and TRBJ2-5, is EPEVTQTPSHQVTQMGQEVILRCVPISNHLYFYWYRQILGQKVEFLVSFYNNEISEKSEIFDDQFSVERPDGSNFTLKIRSTKLEDSAMYFCASSEDWKGETQYFGPGTRLLVL.

The CDR3 DNA is TGTGCCACCGTCGAGGGGGTGGGCGAGCAGTACTTC. Its translation is CATVEGVGEQYF. The V and J genes are TRBV10-3 and TRBJ2-7; TRBD1 might be the D (6 bases). The CDR3 is 12 amino acids. CDR1 is ENHRY and CDR2 is SYGVKD in the germline V gene. V lost 10 bases, J lost 6 bases, and 16 bases lay in between.

DNA of the CDR3: TGTGCCATCAGCGCGGGACAGGGGGTCCCCTCTGGGGCCAACGTCCTGACTTTC. Its protein product is CAISAGQGVPSGANVLTF. This chain joins TRBV10-3 and TRBJ2-6; 11 bases match TRBD1. J was trimmed by 0 bases and V by 6 bases; bases with no gene match: 7. Germline-derived CDR1 and CDR2 are ENHRY and SYGVKD. There are 18 residues in the CDR3.

This clonotype was seen only a few times. V and J are TRBV7-2 and TRBJ1-2, with D possibly TRBD1 on 5 matching bases. Trimming stripped 1 base from V and 7 bases from J, with 19 bases between. Germline V gene data show CDR1 as SGHTA and CDR2 as FQGNSA. This CDR3 contains 16 residues. CDR3 sequence reads: CASSLVGALNEGGYTF. CDR3 DNA: TGTGCCAGCAGCTTAGTTGGGGCACTCAATGAAGGTGGCTACACCTTC.

To note about this clonotype: Since no conserved phenylalanine or tryptophan closes the CDR3, a read error is the likely cause. The DNA is omitted, as the CDR3 cannot be located on it reliably, and the CDR3 follows TCRdb's listing. This rearrangement joins TRBV4-2 to TRBJ1-1; the table's D call TRBD1 went unverified against the DNA. Counting both end residues, the CDR3 totals 13 amino acids. Germline CDR1 reads LGHNA; CDR2 reads YNFKEQ. CDR3 loop: CASSQEGQGALVG.

This clonotype was observed a few times. V gene TRBV24-1 combines with J gene TRBJ2-5, with TRBD2 matching over 11 bases. With V trimmed by 2 bases and J by 7 bases, 8 bases remained unmatched. The V gene's germline CDR1 is KGHDR and CDR2 SFDVKD. The CDR3 contains 16 residues. For the CDR3, the DNA is TGTGCCACCAGTGATTCCGGGACTAGCGGCCGCAGGACCCAGTACTTC. This encodes CATSDSGTSGRRTQYF.

This clonotype was seen a handful of times. The CDR3 nucleotides read TGTGCCAGCAGCTCTCCTACCAAAGTGGAGACCCAGTACTTC. Amino acid sequence: CASSSPTKVETQYF. The rearrangement uses TRBV7-9 and TRBJ2-5; unclear D gene. This CDR3 comprises 14 residues. Germline CDR1 SEHNR, CDR2 FQNEAQ (reference sequence). The ends were cut back, 4 bases at V and 5 bases at J, with 14 bases in the middle. Supplemented by reference TRBV7-9 and TRBJ2-5, the full variable domain reads DTGVSQNPRHKITKRGQNVTFRCDPISEHNRLYWYRQTLGQGPEFLTYFQNEAQLEKSRLLSDRFSAERPKGSFSTLEIQRTEQGDSAMYLCASSSPTKVETQYFGPGTRLLVL.

This clonotype was counted only a few times. The chain is built from TRBV29-1 and TRBJ2-7, with D possibly being TRBD2 (5 bases). The V and J ends lost 1 base and 2 bases respectively, with 12 bases between them. The CDR3 extends over 14 amino acids. Per the germline V gene, CDR1 is SQVTM and CDR2 is ANQGSEA. The CDR3 region is CSVEGIREPYEQYF. Written as DNA, the CDR3 is TGCAGCGTTGAAGGTATAAGGGAGCCCTACGAGCAGTACTTC.

Here the CDR3 DNA reads TGTGCCATCAGTGAGTTATATTGGGGGACTGAAGCTTTCTTT. It yields the protein CAISELYWGTEAFF. This chain links TRBV10-3 with TRBJ1-1; the D gene is possibly TRBD1 (5 bases). Trimming left V 1 base short and J 5 bases short, with 11 bases between. CDR1 ENHRY and CDR2 SYGVKD come from the germline V gene. The CDR3 covers 14 residues.

This chain connects TRBV20-1 to TRBJ1-4; D gene uncertain. Between the trimmed V and J ends, which lost 0 bases and 0 bases, there was a span of 14 bases. Germline values: CDR1 DFQATT, CDR2 SNEGSKA (reference sequence). CDR3 length equals 17 residues. The CDR3 reads CSARDRYLPPTNEKLFF. CDR3 coding DNA: TGCAGTGCTAGAGATCGGTACCTTCCCCCAACTAATGAAAAACTGTTTTTT.

V gene TRBV27 combines with J gene TRBJ1-5, with 7 bases lining up with TRBD1. CDR3 length: 14 amino acids. CDR1 and CDR2 (germline): MNHEY, SMNVEV (reference sequence). J gave up 3 bases and V 6 bases, and 5 bases lay outside the gene matches. CDR3 sequence: CASRGTALNQPQHF. CDR3 sequence (DNA): TGTGCCAGCAGGGGGACAGCGCTCAATCAGCCCCAGCATTTT.

J is TRBJ2-3 and V is TRBV30; D unclear. The CDR3 contains 12 residues. Trimming took off 2 bases at V and 10 bases at J, with 13 bases between the two ends. Germline-derived CDR1 and CDR2 are GTSNPN and SVGIG (reference sequence). The CDR3 sequence is CAWSLTPQPQYF. The CDR3, as DNA: TGTGCCTGGAGTCTAACACCTCAACCGCAGTATTTT. The full variable domain, with the rest looked up from reference TRBV30 and TRBJ2-3, is SQTIHQWPATLVQPVGSPLSLECTVEGTSNPNLYWYRQAAGRGLQLLFYSVGIGQISSEVPQNLSASRPQDRQFILSSKKLLLSDSGFYLCAWSLTPQPQYFGPGTRLTVL.

The gene calls are TRBV11-2 and TRBJ1-1, with D possibly being TRBD1 (6 bases). Trimming removed 0 bases from V and 3 bases from J, with 17 bases in between. The CDR3 length is 17 residues. Germline V CDR1 and CDR2: SGHAT, FQNNGV. The CDR3 DNA follows: TGTGCCAGCAGCTTAGATCGTTGGGGGGCGGAGGACACTGAAGCTTTCTTT. Translation gives CASSLDRWGAEDTEAFF.

The chain recombines TRBV7-9 with TRBJ2-1; D remains unclear. V gave up 5 bases and J gave up 7 bases, with 9 bases separating them. Germline values: CDR1 SEHNR, CDR2 FQNEAQ (reference sequence). The CDR3 runs 12 residues. CDR3 region: CASSTARNEQFF. As DNA, the CDR3 is TGTGCCAGCAGCACTGCTAGGAATGAGCAGTTCTTC.

There are many counts of this clonotype. V usage is TRBV20-1 and J usage is TRBJ1-2, with D possibly TRBD1 on 5 matching bases. In germline, CDR1 is DFQATT, CDR2 SNEGSKA (reference sequence). CDR3 length: 12 residues. V was pared by 6 bases and J by 1 base, with 9 bases between. CDR3 region: CSAADSNYGYTF. The CDR3 nucleotides read TGCAGTGCAGCAGACAGTAACTATGGCTACACCTTC.

This clonotype occurred a few times. V usage is TRBV14 and J usage is TRBJ2-2, with D possibly being TRBD2 (6 bases). The germline V gene has CDR1 SGHDN and CDR2 FVKESK. The CDR3 totals 16 residues. The V and J ends lost 0 bases and 3 bases respectively, with 11 bases between them. CDR3 DNA sequence: TGTGCCAGCAGCCAAGATCGGAGGGTGGACACCGGGGAGCTGTTTTTT. It translates to CASSQDRRVDTGELFF.

This clonotype appeared a few times. The chain couples TRBV5-6 to TRBJ1-6; D not certain. The CDR3 loop spans 13 amino acids. V was pared by 4 bases and J by 6 bases, with 8 bases between. Germline V gene sequence: CDR1 SGHDT, CDR2 YYEEEE. Here the CDR3 reads CASSARINSPLHF. DNA for the CDR3: TGTGCCAGCAGCGCCCGGATTAATTCACCCCTCCACTTT.